Shown below are 24 T cell receptor beta chains from a single sample sequenced in a study of Graves' ophthalmopathy and Graves' hyperthyroidism. TCR beta CDR3 regions were amplified from RNA transcripts. First-round RT-PCR relied on HTBI primers, and a second-round multiplex PCR came next. Each CDR3 protein gets one entry after TCRdb re-called the multiplex PCR reads with MiXCR. This repertoire shows about 480,000 distinct CDR3 sequences, 14% found once; its top ten account for about 10%. The sequenced material came from blood. The receptor set was obtained from a woman between 25 and 40 years old with Graves' ophthalmopathy.

V is TRBV7-2 and J is TRBJ2-5; D gene ambiguous. The germline CDR1 and CDR2 sequences are SGHTA and FQGNSA. The germline V and J ends were trimmed by 1 base and 7 bases, with 7 bases remaining between them. The CDR3 is made up of 12 amino acids. CDR3 amino acids: CASSLGTATQYF. CDR3 in DNA: TGTGCCAGCAGCTTAGGAACGGCGACCCAGTACTTC. The whole variable domain, filled in from reference TRBV7-2 and TRBJ2-5, reads GAGVSQSPSNKVTEKGKDVELRCDPISGHTALYWYRQSLGQGLEFLIYFQGNSAPDKSGLPSDRFSAERTGGSVSTLTIQRTQQEDSAVYLCASSLGTATQYFGPGTRLLVL.

This clonotype came up many times. The V gene is TRBV18, the J gene TRBJ2-7; D might be TRBD2 (6 bases). V lost 0 bases and J 4 bases, leaving 10 bases between the germline ends. Per the germline V gene, CDR1 is KGHSH and CDR2 is LQKENI. This CDR3 is built from 14 residues. The CDR3 sequence is CASSPPSGAYEQYF. CDR3 DNA: TGTGCCAGCTCACCACCGTCGGGAGCTTACGAGCAGTACTTC.

This clonotype showed up just a few times. Given a much more abundant clone one base away, this may be a read error. The V and J genes are TRBV12-3 or TRBV12-4 and TRBJ2-7; TRBD1 matches 9 bases. The CDR3 sequence is 14 residues long. CDR3 bases: TGTGTCAGCAGTTTATTACAGGGGGCAACCGAGCAGTACTTC. It is translated as CVSSLLQGATEQYF.

This clonotype was detected ten times or more. The chain joins TRBV7-6 to TRBJ1-2; a weak D match, TRBD1 (5 bases). The CDR3 loop spans 12 amino acids. The germline V gene encodes CDR1 SGHVS and CDR2 FNYEAQ. The CDR3 region is CAVLLQGVNYTF. The CDR3 DNA sequence: TGTGCAGTCCTCCTGCAGGGAGTGAACTACACCTTC.

This clonotype was detected a few times. V gene TRBV28 combines with J gene TRBJ1-6, with D possibly being TRBD1 (6 bases). This CDR3 has 15 residues. CDR1 is MDHEN and CDR2 is SYDVKM in the germline V gene. V was clipped by 2 bases and J by 6 bases, with 11 bases between them. As DNA, the CDR3 is TGTGCCAGCAGTTTAGGGACAAACTTTAATTCACCCCTCCACTTT. Translating it yields CASSLGTNFNSPLHF.

The gene calls are TRBV7-2 and TRBJ2-3; no clear D gene. Germline V lookup: CDR1 SGHTA, CDR2 FQGNSA. V lost 7 bases to trimming and J lost 2 bases, with 4 bases between them. This CDR3 comprises 11 residues. CDR3 residues: CASTNTDTQYF. CDR3 coding DNA: TGTGCCAGCACTAACACAGATACGCAGTATTTT. The entire variable domain, with the rest obtained from reference TRBV7-2 and TRBJ2-3, is as follows: GAGVSQSPSNKVTEKGKDVELRCDPISGHTALYWYRQSLGQGLEFLIYFQGNSAPDKSGLPSDRFSAERTGGSVSTLTIQRTQQEDSAVYLCASTNTDTQYFGPGTRLTVL.

With regard to this clonotype: Given a much more abundant clone one base away, this may be a read error. Because the CDR3 is missing its conserved closing phenylalanine or tryptophan, this is likely a read error. The J gene is TRBJ1-2, the V gene TRBV30; D gene unclear. CDR3 size: 12 residues. Germline values: CDR1 GTSNPN, CDR2 SVGIG (reference sequence). V was trimmed by 0 bases and J by 4 bases, leaving 6 bases between them. The CDR3 DNA is TGTGCCTGGAGTGTAGGTCCCTATGGCTACACCGTC. Translating gives CAWSVGPYGYTV.

This clonotype was seen ten or more times. The J gene is TRBJ1-1, the V gene TRBV10-3, with TRBD1 matching 7 bases. Germline V gene sequence: CDR1 ENHRY, CDR2 SYGVKD. The CDR3 sequence is 13 residues long. The ends lost 5 bases at V and 8 bases at J; junction bases unmatched: 8. The CDR3 nucleotides are TGTGCCATCAGTATAGGGACAGTTGACGAAGCTTTCTTT. It is translated as CAISIGTVDEAFF.

The chain links TRBV6-1 to TRBJ2-2; D may correspond to TRBD1 or TRBD2 (5 bases each). Per the germline V gene, CDR1 is MNHNS and CDR2 is SASEGT. CDR3 length equals 12 residues. The chain's CDR3 is CASVGPGGELFF. The CDR3 DNA reads TGTGCTTCGGTGGGGCCGGGAGGGGAGCTGTTTTTT.

Many counts were recorded for this clonotype. The CDR3 loop is CASSTGLNQETQYF. CDR3 nucleotide sequence: TGCGCCAGCAGCACGGGACTAAATCAAGAGACCCAGTACTTC. The rearrangement joins TRBV5-1 to TRBJ2-5, with 7 bases lining up with TRBD2. The length of the CDR3 is 14 residues. After removal of 4 bases from V and 2 bases from J, the junction contained 5 bases not matched to a gene. In germline, CDR1 is SGHRS, CDR2 YFSETQ.

This clonotype was counted ten times or more. The CDR3 bases are TGTGCCAGCAGTCCACCGACAGGTTTGAACATTCAGTACTTC. This gives the protein CASSPPTGLNIQYF. The genes are TRBV28 and TRBJ2-4, with D possibly being TRBD1 (6 bases). V dropped 5 bases and J dropped 7 bases, with 15 bases sitting between them. Looked up from germline, CDR1 is MDHEN and CDR2 is SYDVKM. This CDR3 has 14 amino acids.

This clonotype appeared many times. A much larger clone lies one base from this, so it may be a read error. The chain is built from TRBV7-2 and TRBJ2-5; D unresolved. The CDR3 contains 12 residues. V was clipped by 1 base and J by 5 bases, with 5 bases between them. Germline CDR1 is SGHTA and CDR2 is FQGNSA. The CDR3 DNA follows: TGTGCCAGCAGCTTAGTATGGGAGACCCAGTACTTC. Translated: CASSLVWETQYF. The full variable domain, its missing parts supplied by reference TRBV7-2 and TRBJ2-5, is GAGVSQSPSNKVTEKGKDVELRCDPISGHTALYWYRQSLGQGLEFLIYFQGNSAPDKSGLPSDRFSAERTGGSVSTLTIQRTQQEDSAVYLCASSLVWETQYFGPGTRLLVL.

The sample holds many counts of this clonotype. At one end the junction does not follow the germline gene, possibly because of a read error. The CDR3 sequence is CAGSLYSGTEAFF. In nucleotides, the CDR3 is TGTGCCGGCAGTTTATACAGCGGCACTGAAGCTTTCTTT. The chain links TRBV12-3 or TRBV12-4 to TRBJ1-1; no clear D. CDR3 length: 13 residues.

The chain couples TRBV6-1 to TRBJ2-2; D is unresolved. The CDR3 contains 14 residues. Germline-derived CDR1 and CDR2 are MNHNS and SASEGT. Trimming pared 4 bases from V and 7 bases from J, leaving 13 bases between. The chain's CDR3 is CASSAPGRGGELFF. The CDR3, as DNA: TGTGCCAGCAGTGCCCCCGGCCGAGGCGGGGAGCTGTTTTTT.

This clonotype was counted at least ten times. The rearrangement uses TRBV12-3 or TRBV12-4 and TRBJ2-2, with D maybe TRBD2 (5 bases). This CDR3 comprises 17 residues. V lost 10 bases and J lost 4, with 25 bases in between. The CDR3 region is CATEKQIGEIPTGELFF. For the CDR3, the DNA is TGTGCCACCGAGAAACAGATCGGGGAAATACCCACCGGGGAGCTGTTTTTT.

This clonotype has a count of ten or more. The chain joins TRBV11-2 to TRBJ2-7; tentative D call: TRBD2 (8 bases). V was cut by 1 base and J by 0 bases, with 19 bases left in between. Germline V lookup: CDR1 SGHAT, CDR2 FQNNGV. The CDR3 runs 18 residues. The CDR3 spells CASSLVPGGGPVSYEQYF. The DNA for the CDR3 is TGTGCCAGCAGCTTAGTTCCGGGAGGGGGCCCCGTCTCCTACGAGCAGTACTTC.

At least ten counts were recorded for this clonotype. J is TRBJ1-3 and V is TRBV6-1; a possible D gene is TRBD1 (5 bases). Trimming cost V 7 bases and J 0 bases, with 13 bases left between them. The germline CDR1 and CDR2 sequences are MNHNS and SASEGT. The CDR3 totals 15 residues. The CDR3 is CASTHTQVSGNTIYF. The CDR3 nucleotides are TGTGCCAGCACACACACACAGGTCTCTGGAAACACCATATATTTT.

This clonotype occurred many times. J is TRBJ1-2 and V is TRBV20-1; no clear D. This CDR3 is 12 amino acids long. V lost 5 bases and J lost 2, with 9 bases in between. The V gene's germline CDR1 is DFQATT and CDR2 SNEGSKA (reference sequence). The CDR3 DNA sequence: TGCAGTGCTGGGTTCAGAAACTATGGCTACACCTTC. Protein product: CSAGFRNYGYTF.

This clonotype has ten or more counts. The chain combines TRBV28 with TRBJ1-1; D is uncertain. The germline V gene has CDR1 MDHEN and CDR2 SYDVKM. The germline V and J ends were trimmed by 4 bases and 2 bases, with 5 bases remaining between them. CDR3 length: 12 amino acids. CDR3 DNA sequence: TGTGCCAGCAGTTCTCATAACACTGAAGCTTTCTTT. Translated: CASSSHNTEAFF.

This clonotype has ten or more counts. CDR3 in DNA: TGTGCCAGTAGTATCACCAACACCTACGGTAATCAGCCCCAGCATTTT. This translates into CASSITNTYGNQPQHF. The J gene is TRBJ1-5, the V gene TRBV19; D uncertain. In germline, CDR1 is LNHDA, CDR2 SQIVND (reference sequence). The CDR3 length is 16 residues. The ends were cut back, 3 bases at V and 4 bases at J, with 16 bases in the middle.

In its sample, this clonotype was seen many times. The chain combines TRBV30 with TRBJ2-2; D call uncertain. Germline V gene data show CDR1 as GTSNPN and CDR2 as SVGIG (reference sequence). Between the trimmed V and J ends, which lost 4 bases and 2 bases, there was a span of 5 bases. The CDR3 spans 12 residues. In nucleotides, the CDR3 is TGTGCCTGGACTGCTAACACCGGGGAGCTGTTTTTT. Protein sequence: CAWTANTGELFF. The full variable domain, with the rest looked up from reference TRBV30 and TRBJ2-2, is SQTIHQWPATLVQPVGSPLSLECTVEGTSNPNLYWYRQAAGRGLQLLFYSVGIGQISSEVPQNLSASRPQDRQFILSSKKLLLSDSGFYLCAWTANTGELFFGEGSRLTVL.

This clonotype was picked up a small number of times. V and J are TRBV5-1 and TRBJ2-4, with D perhaps assigned TRBD1 or TRBD2 (5 bases each). Germline V gives CDR1 SGHRS, CDR2 YFSETQ. V shed 1 base and J shed 10 bases, with 12 bases lying between them. The CDR3 is 13 amino acids. The CDR3 DNA follows: TGCGCCAGCAGCTTGTCGCCCGAGGGGATTCAGTACTTC. This sequence encodes CASSLSPEGIQYF.

This clonotype was detected many times. This chain uses TRBV12-3 or TRBV12-4 with TRBJ2-7; 10 positions agree with TRBD1. This CDR3 spans 17 amino acids. Trimming took 6 bases from V and 2 from J; bases not matched to a gene: 13. The CDR3 sequence: CASSRGQGYVYPYEQYF. The DNA of the CDR3 is TGTGCCAGCAGCCGGGGACAGGGGTACGTTTATCCCTACGAGCAGTACTTC.

This clonotype was picked up many times. The chain joins TRBV28 to TRBJ2-5, with a tentative D call TRBD2 (6 bases). CDR3 size: 16 residues. Trimming removed 2 bases from V and 5 bases from J, with 18 bases in between. The germline V gene has CDR1 MDHEN and CDR2 SYDVKM. CDR3 region: CASSLAGRKARETQYF. The CDR3 DNA is TGTGCCAGCAGTTTAGCGGGGAGAAAGGCGCGGGAGACCCAGTACTTC.